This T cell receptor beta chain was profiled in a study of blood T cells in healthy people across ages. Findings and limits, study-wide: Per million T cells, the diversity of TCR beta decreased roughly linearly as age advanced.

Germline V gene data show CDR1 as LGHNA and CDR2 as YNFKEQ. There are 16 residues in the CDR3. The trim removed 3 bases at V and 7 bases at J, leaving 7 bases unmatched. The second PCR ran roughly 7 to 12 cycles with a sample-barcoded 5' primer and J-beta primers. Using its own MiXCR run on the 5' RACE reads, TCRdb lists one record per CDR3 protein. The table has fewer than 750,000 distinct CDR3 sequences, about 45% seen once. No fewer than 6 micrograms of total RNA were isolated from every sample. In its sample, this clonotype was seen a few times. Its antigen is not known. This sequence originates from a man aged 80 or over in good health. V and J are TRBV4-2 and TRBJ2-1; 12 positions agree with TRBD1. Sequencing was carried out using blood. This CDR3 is CASSQPGQGAVNEQFF. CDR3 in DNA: TGTGCCAGCAGCCAGCCGGGACAGGGGGCTGTGAATGAGCAGTTCTTC.